This TCR beta chain was sequenced in a study of cytomegalovirus exposure and HLA in healthy donors. General observations from the study: Cytomegalovirus association was listed for 170 or so TCR beta chains. Later work associated fewer than 20,000 TCR beta sequences with HLA alleles at 0.05 false discovery rate. A later analysis linked a missense DCLRE1C variant to TCR beta V- and J-gene trimming. Within the data, a cluster of highly shared sequence variants was likely a sequencing artifact.

Germline V gene lookup returns CDR1 SQVTM and CDR2 ANQGSEA. The CDR3 extends over 13 amino acids. V shed 6 bases, J shed 7 bases, and the junction held 6 bases outside the gene matches. Notes on this clone: Its specificity is unknown.

PCR was performed using 60 Vbeta and 13 Jbeta primers. The repertoire was sequenced with immunoSEQ multiplex PCR; TCRdb's copy has only in-frame clones and lacks some. The repertoire holds 75,000 to 90,000 clones, with approximately 70% as singletons. The receptor comes from a woman between 40 and 55 years old in good health and CMV-seropositive. Sequences were obtained from PBMCs. This chain connects TRBV29-1 to TRBJ1-6; TRBD1 matches at 7 bases. The CDR3 DNA follows: TGCAGCGTCCGGGACAGCGTAAATTCACCCCTCCACTTT. Amino acid sequence: CSVRDSVNSPLHF.